The 6 T cell receptor beta chains presented below share a single source sample, sequenced in a study of blood T cell repertoires in COVID-19. TCRdb's table, derived via immunoSEQ multiplex PCR, lists solely in-frame clones and lacks some. The repertoire holds a few hundred thousand clones, with roughly nine tenths as singletons. Sequences were obtained from peripheral blood. These receptor sequences come from a man in his sixties with acute or convalescent COVID-19.

V and J are TRBV4-2 and TRBJ2-1; D might be TRBD2 (6 bases). V was clipped by 0 bases and J by 3 bases, with 18 bases between them. From germline, CDR1 is LGHNA and CDR2 YNFKEQ. The CDR3 length is 18 residues. The CDR3 region is CASSQDPLATRGYNEQFF. The CDR3 DNA follows: TGTGCCAGCAGCCAAGATCCGTTGGCGACTAGGGGCTACAATGAGCAGTTCTTC.

The CDR3 here is CASSVTGRGEPQHF. As DNA, the CDR3 is TGTGCCAGCAGCGTAACAGGGCGTGGGGAGCCCCAGCATTTT. The gene calls are TRBV11-2 and TRBJ1-5, with D possibly TRBD1 on 6 matching bases. Trimming shortened V by 5 bases and J by 8 bases, and 16 bases separated the two germline ends. This CDR3 comprises 14 residues. Germline V gene sequence: CDR1 SGHAT, CDR2 FQNNGV.

The chain employs TRBV5-1 and TRBJ2-1; 9 positions agree with TRBD2. The CDR3 runs to 16 residues. Per the germline V gene, CDR1 is SGHRS and CDR2 is YFSETQ. V was pared by 0 bases and J by 2 bases, with 3 bases of the junction left unmatched. The DNA of the CDR3 is TGCGCCAGCAGCTTGGTGGCGGGAGGGCCCTACAATGAGCAGTTCTTC. As protein: CASSLVAGGPYNEQFF. The full variable domain, in which reference TRBV5-1 and TRBJ2-1 provide the parts outside the CDR3, is KAGVTQTPRYLIKTRGQQVTLSCSPISGHRSVSWYQQTPGQGLQFLFEYFSETQRNKGNFPGRFSGRQFSNSRSEMNVSTLELGDSALYLCASSLVAGGPYNEQFFGPGTRLTVL.

The rearrangement links TRBV5-1 to TRBJ2-2; D is unresolved. The V end was cut by 1 base, the J end by 3 bases, with 13 bases between. There are 16 residues in the CDR3. Germline V gives CDR1 SGHRS, CDR2 YFSETQ. The CDR3 is CASSLNPPEDTGELFF. As DNA, the CDR3 is TGCGCCAGCAGCTTGAATCCACCCGAGGACACCGGGGAGCTGTTTTTT.

The V and J genes are TRBV19 and TRBJ2-5; weak D call: TRBD2 (6 bases). The CDR3 has 16 residues. The V gene lost 8 bases and the J gene lost 1 base, with 20 bases spanning the gap. CDR1 and CDR2 from the germline V gene are LNHDA and SQIVND (reference sequence). The CDR3 nucleotides are TGTGCCAGTCGCCAGGGTAGCGGAAGCCTCCAAGAGACCCAGTACTTC. Translation gives CASRQGSGSLQETQYF.

This clone was picked up one time. This rearrangement joins TRBV7-9 to TRBJ2-2; 7 positions match TRBD2. Looked up from germline, CDR1 is SEHNR and CDR2 is FQNEAQ (reference sequence). The CDR3 is 12 amino acids. J lost 7 bases, V lost 6 bases, and 2 bases had no gene match. The CDR3 spells CASSAGDGELFF. CDR3 DNA: TGTGCCAGCAGTGCGGGGGACGGGGAGCTGTTTTTT.